A single sample is the source of the 3 T cell receptor beta chains below, sequenced in a study of blood T cell repertoires in COVID-19. The data were produced by immunoSEQ multiplex PCR, yet TCRdb's version contains in-frame clones alone and is incomplete. This table holds 350,000 or so clones, around 83% found once. Input material: peripheral blood. The origin of the receptors is a man between 25 and 39 years old with active or convalescent COVID-19.

This clone has a single count. This sequence joins TRBV29-1 and TRBJ2-7; the D gene is possibly TRBD2 (5 bases). Germline assignment: CDR1 SQVTM and CDR2 ANQGSEA. V was clipped by 4 bases and J by 0 bases, with 13 bases between them. The CDR3 extends over 14 amino acids. The CDR3 sequence is CSVVRDLSSYEQYF. The CDR3 region has the DNA TGCAGCGTTGTCCGGGATTTGAGCTCCTACGAGCAGTACTTC.

The V call is TRBV19, the J call TRBJ2-5, with D possibly being TRBD1 (6 bases). V was pared by 7 bases and J by 5 bases, with 14 bases between. Per the germline V gene, CDR1 is LNHDA and CDR2 is SQIVND (reference sequence). The CDR3 is 13 residues long. The CDR3: CASNTGPRETQYF. The CDR3 DNA reads as TGTGCCAGTAATACAGGGCCTAGGGAGACCCAGTACTTC.

The V and J genes are TRBV2 and TRBJ1-4; TRBD1 matches 7 bases. J gave up 4 bases and V 5 bases, and 10 bases lay outside the gene matches. This CDR3 contains 16 residues. Germline V gene data show CDR1 as SNHLY and CDR2 as FYNNEI. The DNA for the CDR3 is TGTGCCAGCAGTATCGGACAGGCAAGGGGTAATGAAAAACTGTTTTTT. This encodes CASSIGQARGNEKLFF.